This T cell receptor (beta chain) was recorded in a study of blood T cell repertoires in COVID-19. Clones were read by immunoSEQ multiplex PCR, and TCRdb kept only the in-frame ones, dropping some. Among 450,000 or so clones listed, roughly 90% were seen once. J lost 8 bases, V lost 0 bases, and 22 bases had no gene match. The germline gives CDR1 SGHDN, CDR2 FVKESK. The CDR3 runs to 21 residues. While infection was still active, Seattle patients were enrolled and then followed longitudinally. The TCR sequence derives from a man between 18 and 29 years old with COVID-19, enrolled during active disease. The rearrangement uses TRBV14 and TRBJ2-1; TRBD2 aligns across 10 bases. The sample consisted of peripheral blood. CDR3 DNA: TGTGCCAGCAGCCAAGAGAAAAACTTTCAGCGGGGGGGCCAGAGAGTCTATGAGCAGTTCTTC. Its translation: CASSQEKNFQRGGQRVYEQFF.